The present entry profiles one TCR beta chain with its context. This sample is part of a study of T cell changes during pregnancy in multiple sclerosis. The CDR3 runs 15 residues. V lost 7 bases, J lost 2 bases, and 11 bases stayed unmatched. Per the germline V gene, CDR1 is MNHEY and CDR2 is SMNVEV (reference sequence). TCRdb's table, derived via immunoSEQ multiplex PCR, lists solely in-frame clones and lacks some. Of tens of thousands of clones in the sample, over 85% were seen once. The chain carries TRBV27 and TRBJ2-7, with 7 bases that match TRBD2. The clonotype was recovered from a female donor with multiple sclerosis, enrolled in a pregnancy study. The input for sequencing was peripheral blood, taken in the third trimester of pregnancy. The CDR3, as DNA: TGTGCCAGCACCCCACACTCCGGACTAGCCTACGAGCAGTACTTC. Its protein is CASTPHSGLAYEQYF.